Following are 7 T cell receptor beta chains from one sample sequenced in a study of blood T cell repertoires in COVID-19. Clones were sequenced by immunoSEQ multiplex PCR, and TCRdb holds only the in-frame ones, with some missing. The sample lists roughly 300,000 clones; more than 80% were seen once. What was sequenced was peripheral blood. The receptors originated from a woman in her twenties or thirties with COVID-19, enrolled during active disease.

The V and J genes are TRBV10-3 and TRBJ1-3; D perhaps matches TRBD1 (6 bases). This CDR3 is 15 amino acids long. Between the trimmed V and J ends, which lost 4 bases and 0 bases, there was a span of 10 bases. CDR1 is ENHRY, CDR2 SYGVKD, per germline. CDR3 in amino acids: CAISARQASGNTIYF. In DNA form, the CDR3 reads TGTGCCATCAGTGCCCGACAGGCCTCTGGAAACACCATATATTTT.

The chain uses TRBV6-5 and TRBJ1-5; D unclear. V was cut by 8 bases and J by 0 bases, with 11 bases left in between. Per germline, CDR1 MNHEY and CDR2 SVGAGI. CDR3 length: 14 amino acids. The DNA of the CDR3 is TGTGCCAGCTCTTCGGTGCATAGCAATCAGCCCCAGCATTTT. It is translated as CASSSVHSNQPQHF.

The chain recombines TRBV7-2 with TRBJ1-2, with 10 bases lining up with TRBD1. The CDR3 runs to 18 residues. V trimming: 5 bases; J trimming: 3 bases; junction bases outside the gene matches: 15. CDR1 SGHTA and CDR2 FQGNSA come from the germline V gene. The CDR3 here is CASSPMTRRDRGYYGYTF. Written as DNA, the CDR3 is TGTGCCAGCAGCCCCATGACGCGGCGGGACAGGGGATACTATGGCTACACCTTC.

J is TRBJ1-1 and V is TRBV27; TRBD1 might be the D (5 bases). CDR1 and CDR2 (germline): MNHEY, SMNVEV (reference sequence). V dropped 2 bases and J dropped 0 bases, with 13 bases sitting between them. The CDR3 runs 16 residues. For the CDR3, the DNA is TGTGCCAGCAGTTTAGCGGGGGTCCCCATGAACACTGAAGCTTTCTTT. This gives the protein CASSLAGVPMNTEAFF.

The V gene is TRBV14, the J gene TRBJ1-1; 8 bases are shared with TRBD1. CDR1 and CDR2 (germline): SGHDN, FVKESK. V was pared by 4 bases and J by 6 bases, with 7 bases of the junction left unmatched. This CDR3 spans 14 amino acids. CDR3 nucleotide sequence: TGTGCCAGCAGCCTGCGGACAGGGACCTCTGAAGCTTTCTTT. Amino acid sequence: CASSLRTGTSEAFF.

The chain combines TRBV24-1 with TRBJ2-1; D possibly corresponds to TRBD2 (6 bases). The CDR3 covers 15 residues. V lost 4 bases and J 8 bases, leaving 17 bases between the germline ends. The germline gives CDR1 KGHDR, CDR2 SFDVKD. The CDR3 protein is CATSETTSGRHEQFF. In DNA form, the CDR3 reads TGTGCCACCAGTGAGACAACTAGTGGGAGGCATGAGCAGTTCTTC.

The chain has TRBV5-5 and TRBJ2-5, with D hard to call. Germline V CDR1 and CDR2: SGHKS, YYEKEE (reference sequence). The V end lost 2 bases, the J end lost 4 bases, and 3 bases lay between the germline ends. There are 11 residues in the CDR3. DNA for the CDR3: TGTGCCAGCAGCTTCGGAGAGACCCAGTACTTC. This translates into CASSFGETQYF.